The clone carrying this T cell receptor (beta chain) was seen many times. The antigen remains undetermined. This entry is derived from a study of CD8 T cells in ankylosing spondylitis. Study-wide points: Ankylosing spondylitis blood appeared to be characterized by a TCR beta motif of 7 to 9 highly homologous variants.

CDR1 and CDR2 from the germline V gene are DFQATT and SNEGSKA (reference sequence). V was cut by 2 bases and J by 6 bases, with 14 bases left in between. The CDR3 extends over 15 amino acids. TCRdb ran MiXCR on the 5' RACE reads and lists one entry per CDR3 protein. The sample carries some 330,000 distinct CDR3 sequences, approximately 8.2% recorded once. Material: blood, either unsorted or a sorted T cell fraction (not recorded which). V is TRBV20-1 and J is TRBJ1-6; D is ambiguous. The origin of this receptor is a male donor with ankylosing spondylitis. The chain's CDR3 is CSARIKRALNSPLHF. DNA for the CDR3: TGCAGTGCTAGAATCAAAAGGGCTCTTAATTCACCCCTCCACTTT.